Listed below are T cell receptor beta chains from one sample, sequenced in a study of OX40 agonist ivuxolimab in advanced cancers. Profiling relied on immunoSEQ multiplex PCR, and the TCRdb table lists in-frame clones only, not all of them. This sample yields about 68,000 clones, of which approximately 91% are seen a single time; around 0.31% belongs to the top ten. The starting material was CD4+ or CD8+ T cells sorted from blood, obtained in a trial of the OX40 agonist ivuxolimab. All receptors come from an adult with an advanced solid tumor such as melanoma, head and neck, liver or kidney cancer. Both conserved end residues are part of each CDR3. D genes are given only for firm matches. Size is omitted from some rows. Given values are once, few, many or a class for expanded clones.

d_gene: -; abundance: -; v_gene: TRBV5-1; j_gene: TRBJ2-7; CDR3aa: CASSLESYEQYF; CDR3nt: TGCGCCAGCAGCTTGGAGTCTTACGAGCAGTACTTC
d_gene: -; abundance: -; v_gene: TRBV11-2; j_gene: TRBJ1-2; CDR3aa: CASSSLARDGYGYTF; CDR3nt: TGTGCCAGCAGCTCCCTAGCACGGGATGGCTATGGCTACACCTTC
d_gene: -; abundance: -; v_gene: TRBV28; j_gene: TRBJ1-2; CDR3aa: CASSLAVSTGYTF; CDR3nt: TGTGCCAGCAGTTTGGCAGTCTCCACTGGCTACACCTTC
d_gene: -; abundance: -; v_gene: TRBV12-5; j_gene: TRBJ1-5; CDR3aa: CAITQGAEGNQPQHF; CDR3nt: TGTGCTATAACGCAGGGCGCCGAGGGTAATCAGCCCCAGCATTTT
d_gene: TRBD1; abundance: -; v_gene: TRBV9; j_gene: TRBJ2-1; CDR3aa: CASSLGQVNNEQFF; CDR3nt: TGTGCCAGCAGCCTTGGACAGGTGAACAATGAGCAGTTCTTC
d_gene: -; abundance: -; v_gene: TRBV7-9; j_gene: TRBJ2-2; CDR3aa: CASSWGYTGELFF; CDR3nt: TGTGCCAGCAGCTGGGGGTACACCGGGGAGCTGTTTTTT
d_gene: TRBD2; abundance: -; v_gene: TRBV10-3; j_gene: TRBJ2-5; CDR3aa: CAIRPAGDETQYF; CDR3nt: TGTGCCATCAGACCAGCGGGAGACGAGACCCAGTACTTC
d_gene: TRBD2; abundance: -; v_gene: TRBV27; j_gene: TRBJ2-1; CDR3aa: CASSFLTSGTNEQFF; CDR3nt: TGTGCCAGCAGTTTCCTGACTAGCGGGACAAATGAGCAGTTCTTC
d_gene: TRBD2; abundance: -; v_gene: TRBV6-6; j_gene: TRBJ2-5; CDR3aa: CASSLGLAGGETQYF; CDR3nt: TGTGCCAGCAGTCTGGGACTAGCGGGAGGAGAGACCCAGTACTTC
d_gene: -; abundance: -; v_gene: TRBV7-2; j_gene: TRBJ2-7; CDR3aa: CASSLDPGSHEQYF; CDR3nt: TGTGCCAGCAGCTTAGACCCGGGATCCCACGAGCAGTACTTC
d_gene: -; abundance: -; v_gene: TRBV7-9; j_gene: TRBJ2-7; CDR3aa: CASSPDRDSDFHEQYF; CDR3nt: TGTGCCAGCAGCCCAGACCGGGACTCAGACTTCCACGAGCAGTACTTC
d_gene: TRBD1; abundance: -; v_gene: TRBV5-1; j_gene: TRBJ2-4; CDR3aa: CASSPQGAKNIQYF; CDR3nt: TGCGCCAGCAGCCCACAGGGGGCCAAAAACATTCAGTACTTC
d_gene: -; abundance: -; v_gene: TRBV25-1; j_gene: TRBJ2-2; CDR3aa: CASSGLRETTGELFF; CDR3nt: TGTGCCAGCAGTGGCCTCCGGGAGACCACCGGGGAGCTGTTTTTT
d_gene: TRBD1; abundance: -; v_gene: TRBV29-1; j_gene: TRBJ2-7; CDR3aa: CSGTQGDEQYF; CDR3nt: TGCAGCGGCACCCAGGGGGACGAGCAGTACTTC
d_gene: TRBD1; abundance: -; v_gene: TRBV30; j_gene: TRBJ1-5; CDR3aa: CAWSVQGGGQPQHF; CDR3nt: TGTGCCTGGAGTGTACAAGGGGGCGGTCAGCCCCAGCATTTT
d_gene: -; abundance: -; v_gene: TRBV5-1; j_gene: TRBJ2-1; CDR3aa: CASSFLDTGNEQFF; CDR3nt: TGCGCCAGCAGCTTCCTGGACACGGGCAATGAGCAGTTCTTC
d_gene: -; abundance: -; v_gene: TRBV28; j_gene: TRBJ1-2; CDR3aa: CASSFRGRSNYGYTF; CDR3nt: TGTGCCAGCAGTTTCAGGGGCAGATCTAACTATGGCTACACCTTC
d_gene: TRBD1; abundance: -; v_gene: TRBV6-5; j_gene: TRBJ2-2; CDR3aa: CASRHGQGTGGELFF; CDR3nt: TGTGCCAGCAGACACGGACAGGGAACGGGCGGGGAGCTGTTTTTT
d_gene: -; abundance: -; v_gene: TRBV14; j_gene: TRBJ1-5; CDR3aa: CASSQELNQPQHF; CDR3nt: TGTGCCAGCAGCCAAGAGCTCAATCAGCCCCAGCATTTT
d_gene: -; abundance: -; v_gene: TRBV30; j_gene: TRBJ1-1; CDR3aa: CAWSIGTEAFF; CDR3nt: TGTGCCTGGAGTATAGGCACTGAAGCTTTCTTT
d_gene: TRBD2; abundance: -; v_gene: TRBV6-6; j_gene: TRBJ2-1; CDR3aa: CASSTRSTSGDNEQFF; CDR3nt: TGTGCCAGCAGTACGAGGTCTACTAGCGGAGACAATGAGCAGTTCTTC
d_gene: -; abundance: -; v_gene: TRBV7-9; j_gene: TRBJ2-1; CDR3aa: CASSSGIYNEQFF; CDR3nt: TGTGCCAGCAGTAGCGGAATATACAATGAGCAGTTCTTC
d_gene: -; abundance: once; v_gene: TRBV19; j_gene: TRBJ1-2; CDR3aa: CASSTRTSPGGYTF; CDR3nt: TGTGCCAGTAGTACCCGGACGTCCCCTGGGGGCTACACCTTC
d_gene: -; abundance: -; v_gene: TRBV18; j_gene: TRBJ1-2; CDR3aa: CASSPVSTGTNGYTF; CDR3nt: TGTGCCAGCTCACCAGTCTCTACAGGGACCAATGGCTACACCTTC
d_gene: -; abundance: -; v_gene: TRBV28; j_gene: TRBJ1-1; CDR3aa: CASSLGGGGKSTEAFF; CDR3nt: TGTGCCAGCAGTTTAGGAGGGGGGGGAAAGAGTACTGAAGCTTTCTTT
d_gene: -; abundance: once; v_gene: TRBV7-2; j_gene: TRBJ1-5; CDR3aa: CASSLVGGGQPQHF; CDR3nt: TGTGCCAGCAGCTTAGTAGGAGGCGGTCAGCCCCAGCATTTT
d_gene: TRBD1; abundance: -; v_gene: TRBV27; j_gene: TRBJ2-7; CDR3aa: CASSPAGTASYEQYF; CDR3nt: TGTGCCAGCAGTCCTGCCGGGACAGCTTCCTACGAGCAGTACTTC
d_gene: TRBD1; abundance: -; v_gene: TRBV5-1; j_gene: TRBJ1-1; CDR3aa: CASSGGTGRNTEAFF; CDR3nt: TGCGCCAGCAGCGGGGGGACAGGGAGAAACACTGAAGCTTTCTTT
d_gene: TRBD2; abundance: -; v_gene: TRBV10-1; j_gene: TRBJ2-2; CDR3aa: CASRALAGFGELFF; CDR3nt: TGCGCCAGCAGAGCACTAGCGGGTTTCGGGGAGCTGTTTTTT
d_gene: -; abundance: many; v_gene: TRBV6-5; j_gene: TRBJ1-1; CDR3aa: CASSWGRGNIAFF; CDR3nt: TGTGCCAGCAGTTGGGGGAGAGGGAATATAGCTTTCTTT
d_gene: TRBD1; abundance: -; v_gene: TRBV12-5; j_gene: TRBJ1-2; CDR3aa: CASGSRDSMLSYGYTF; CDR3nt: TGTGCTAGTGGTTCCCGGGACAGCATGTTAAGTTATGGCTACACCTTC
d_gene: TRBD1; abundance: -; v_gene: TRBV4-1; j_gene: TRBJ1-5; CDR3aa: CASSQPTGDNQPQHF; CDR3nt: TGCGCCAGCAGCCAGCCGACAGGGGACAATCAGCCCCAGCATTTT